Below are 14 T cell receptor beta chains sequenced from a single sample in a study of early T cells in non-severe SARS-CoV-2 infection. TCRdb ran MiXCR on the 5' RACE reads and lists one entry per CDR3 protein. The data contain around 57,000 distinct CDR3 sequences, roughly a tenth of them singletons. The specimen sequenced was whole blood. The receptors derive from an adult who was a healthcare worker with PCR-confirmed SARS-CoV-2 infection or an uninfected control (not recorded which).

This clonotype has only a few counts. The chain couples TRBV6-2 or TRBV6-3 to TRBJ1-4; D gene uncertain. V lost 10 bases and J 3 bases, leaving 12 bases between the germline ends. The length of the CDR3 is 13 residues. Germline V gene data show CDR1 as MNHEY and CDR2 as SVGEGT. Here the CDR3 reads CATRNSPNEKLFF. The CDR3 region has the DNA TGTGCCACCCGGAACAGCCCTAATGAAAAACTGTTTTTT.

This clonotype appeared many times. The chain links TRBV7-8 to TRBJ2-3; 8 bases line up with TRBD1. V shed 0 bases, J shed 5 bases, and the junction held 4 bases outside the gene matches. The CDR3 has 15 residues. Germline V CDR1 and CDR2: SGHVS, FQNEAQ. The CDR3 nucleotides are TGTGCCAGCAGCTTAGCCCAGGGGGCGGGAGATACGCAGTATTTT. Amino acid sequence: CASSLAQGAGDTQYF.

This rearrangement joins TRBV29-1 to TRBJ2-5; 11 bases fit TRBD1. The V segment lost 4 bases and the J segment 4 bases; nucleotides outside the gene matches: 11. Germline CDR1 is SQVTM and CDR2 is ANQGSEA. This CDR3 contains 16 residues. CDR3 coding DNA: TGCAGCGTTGTAAGTCCGCGGACAGGGGGCGTAGAGACCCAGTACTTC. It yields the protein CSVVSPRTGGVETQYF.

This clonotype was recorded at least ten times. The rearrangement joins TRBV3-1 to TRBJ2-7; the match to TRBD1 covers 9 bases. CDR3 size: 17 residues. The V gene end was trimmed by 3 bases and the J gene end by 2 bases; junction bases not matched to a gene: 11. Germline V CDR1 and CDR2: LGHDT, YNNKEL (reference sequence). CDR3 coding DNA: TGTGCCAGCAGCCAGACCGGTGGCCGACAGGGGGCCTACGAGCAGTACTTC. Translated: CASSQTGGRQGAYEQYF.

This clonotype appeared a few times. This rearrangement joins TRBV6-1 to TRBJ1-4, with D perhaps matching TRBD1 (5 bases). The V end lost 8 bases, the J end lost 5 bases, and 15 bases lay between the germline ends. CDR1 is MNHNS and CDR2 is SASEGT in the germline V gene. This CDR3 has 14 residues. DNA for the CDR3: TGTGCCAGCCTTCGGGACTGGACGAATGAAAAACTGTTTTTT. It specifies CASLRDWTNEKLFF.

In its sample, this clonotype was seen many times. This chain joins TRBV5-4 and TRBJ2-3; D remains ambiguous. The V gene's germline CDR1 is SGHNT and CDR2 YYREEE (reference sequence). Trimming stripped 4 bases from V and 1 base from J, with 13 bases between. The CDR3 has 15 amino acids. The CDR3 sequence is CASSQTRGGTDTQYF. In DNA, the CDR3 is TGTGCCAGCAGCCAGACCCGTGGTGGCACAGATACGCAGTATTTT.

Comments on this clonotype: With a much larger clone just one base away, this may be a read error. This chain connects TRBV5-4 to TRBJ2-3; D gene unclear. This CDR3 contains 16 residues. Germline-derived CDR1 and CDR2 are SGHNT and YYREEE (reference sequence). The CDR3 region is CAGSLNYGRSTDTQYF. Here the CDR3 DNA reads TGTGCCGGCAGCTTGAACTATGGCAGAAGCACAGATACGCAGTATTTT.

This clonotype was counted ten times or more. The V gene is TRBV7-8, the J gene TRBJ1-3; no clear D. Between the trimmed V and J ends, which lost 0 bases and 1 base, there was a span of 13 bases. Germline lookup yields CDR1 SGHVS and CDR2 FQNEAQ. The CDR3 loop spans 17 amino acids. The CDR3 DNA sequence: TGTGCCAGCAGCTTAGCGCGGGGAGGAGCTTCTGGAAACACCATATATTTT. As protein: CASSLARGGASGNTIYF.

This clonotype was detected many times. The chain employs TRBV20-1 and TRBJ2-7; D possibly corresponds to TRBD1 (6 bases). CDR1 is DFQATT and CDR2 is SNEGSKA in the germline V gene (reference sequence). V lost 3 bases to trimming and J lost 2 bases, with 17 bases between them. The CDR3 is 15 residues long. In DNA, the CDR3 is TGCAGTGCTAGCGTGGGCAGGGGCCCCCCCTACGAGCAGTACTTC. Its translation is CSASVGRGPPYEQYF.

This clonotype occurred many times. This sequence joins TRBV12-3 or TRBV12-4 and TRBJ1-4, with 9 bases that match TRBD1. J gave up 4 bases and V 5 bases, and 11 bases lay outside the gene matches. The CDR3 extends over 17 amino acids. CDR3 sequence: CASSPGQGVGGNEKLFF. CDR3 bases: TGTGCCAGCAGTCCGGGACAGGGAGTCGGGGGTAATGAAAAACTGTTTTTT.

In its sample, this clonotype was seen many times. J is TRBJ2-7 and V is TRBV2; possibly TRBD1 for D (6 bases). Trimming left V 10 bases short and J 5 bases short, with 18 bases between. Looked up from germline, CDR1 is SNHLY and CDR2 is FYNNEI. The CDR3 is 13 residues long. CDR3 region: CATQDQGIDEQYF. Here the CDR3 DNA reads TGTGCCACCCAAGACCAGGGGATTGACGAGCAGTACTTC.

This clonotype was seen more than once but under ten times. The rearrangement joins TRBV7-2 to TRBJ2-2; D is uncertain. The V and J ends lost 1 base and 6 bases respectively, with 6 bases between them. CDR1 SGHTA and CDR2 FQGNSA come from the germline V gene. CDR3 length: 13 residues. CDR3 sequence (DNA): TGTGCCAGCAGCTTAGACTTCGCCGGGGAGCTGTTTTTT. Its protein product is CASSLDFAGELFF.

This clonotype was observed many times. The DNA for the CDR3 is TGTGCCAGCTCACCTGAGAGGGAGGGGTATGGCTACACCTTC. Translated, it gives CASSPEREGYGYTF. This chain connects TRBV18 to TRBJ1-2, with D perhaps TRBD1 (5 bases). V lost 3 bases to trimming and J lost 5 bases, with 13 bases between them. Germline V gene sequence: CDR1 KGHSH, CDR2 LQKENI. The CDR3 sequence is 14 residues long. Supplemented by reference TRBV18 and TRBJ1-2, the full variable domain reads NAGVMQNPRHLVRRRGQEARLRCSPMKGHSHVYWYRQLPEEGLKFMVYLQKENIIDESGMPKERFSAEFPKEGPSILRIQQVVRGDSAAYFCASSPEREGYGYTFGSGTRLTVV.

In this sample, this clonotype turned up a few times. This may be a read error: a much more frequent sequence differs by one nucleotide. The chain has TRBV15 and TRBJ2-1, with a possible D match to TRBD2 (5 bases). V lost 8 bases to trimming and J lost 3 bases, with 17 bases between them. Germline loops: CDR1 LNHNV, CDR2 YYDKDF (reference sequence). The CDR3 totals 15 residues. Here the CDR3 reads CATGIGTGYYNEQFF. DNA for the CDR3: TGTGCCACCGGGATCGGCACGGGATACTACAATGAGCAGTTCTTC.